Here is one T cell receptor (beta chain) with its context. The data were obtained in a study of shared T cell receptors in the human thymus. Sequencing was performed with immunoSEQ multiplex PCR; in TCRdb, only in-frame clones are kept and a portion is missing. Of approximately 760,000 clones listed, 70% to 90% were seen once; the top ten hold about 0.0098%. The CDR3 is 14 residues long. V lost 2 bases to trimming and J lost 6 bases, with 11 bases between them. Germline V gene sequence: CDR1 SGDLS, CDR2 YYNGEE. Another study also made use of these data, one on human thymus T cells.

Sequencing used thymocytes. The J gene is TRBJ2-2, the V gene TRBV9, with a tentative D call TRBD2 (5 bases). This sequence was found in a girl under three years old with a congenital heart defect. The CDR3 sequence: CASSVDSGSGELFF. CDR3 bases: TGTGCCAGCAGCGTCGATTCGGGGTCCGGGGAGCTGTTTTTT.